These T cell receptor beta chains were read from a single sample in a study of shared clonotypes between healthy human individuals. Profiling relied on immunoSEQ multiplex PCR, and the TCRdb table lists in-frame clones only, not all of them. This repertoire shows about 990,000 clones, about 84% found once; its top ten account for more than 0.55%. The sequencing input was memory CD4+ T cells from PBMCs. The receptors derive from a man aged 18 to 29 in good health. Some clones in this sample may be carry-over from other donors' samples. The CDR3 runs from the conserved cysteine through the conserved F or W. A D gene is named only where the DNA matches it firmly. The size of a clone is reported for some rows only, either as once, few or many, or as a class for expanded clones.

d_gene	v_gene	abundance	j_gene	CDR3nt	CDR3aa
NA	TRBV5-1	NA	TRBJ2-7	TGCGCCAGCAGCTTTTTCTCAGGAACCTACGAGCAGTACTTC	CASSFFSGTYEQYF
TRBD2	TRBV5-6	NA	TRBJ2-7	TGTGCCAGCAGCTTGTCACTAGCGGGAGTGGGGCTAAACGAGCAGTACTTC	CASSLSLAGVGLNEQYF
NA	TRBV11-1	NA	TRBJ2-6	TGTGCCAGCAGCGGAGGATCGGCTGGGGCCAACGTCCTGACTTTC	CASSGGSAGANVLTF
TRBD1	TRBV5-1	NA	TRBJ1-3	TGCGCCAGCAGCTCAACCGGGACAGGGGATAGGAGAAACACCATATATTTT	CASSSTGTGDRRNTIYF
TRBD2	TRBV6-6	NA	TRBJ2-5	TGTGCCAGCAGCCTGGGACTAGCGGGACGTCAAGAGACCCAGTACTTC	CASSLGLAGRQETQYF
TRBD1	TRBV29-1	NA	TRBJ2-2	TGCAGCGTAACAGGGACAGCCCGCGCGGGCGGGGAGCTGTTTTTT	CSVTGTARAGGELFF
TRBD1	TRBV28	NA	TRBJ1-2	TGTGCCAGCGGGGGACAGGGGGGACTCTATGGCTACACCTTC	CASGGQGGLYGYTF
NA	TRBV4-1	NA	TRBJ2-3	TGCGCCAGCAGCCTAGTCGGGCGGCAGATCACAGATACGCAGTATTTT	CASSLVGRQITDTQYF
NA	TRBV5-1	NA	TRBJ1-2	TGCGCCAGCAGCCGATACAACAAGAAAGCTAACTATGGCTACACCTTC	CASSRYNKKANYGYTF
NA	TRBV7-3	NA	TRBJ2-7	TGTGCCAGCAGCTTAGGGGGTGGAACACTCGACGAGCAGTACTTC	CASSLGGGTLDEQYF
NA	TRBV30	NA	TRBJ1-6	TGTGCCTGGAGTGTGGCCGAGGGATCACCCCTCCACTTT	CAWSVAEGSPLHF
NA	TRBV10-3	few	TRBJ2-7	TGTGCCATCAGTGAGGTCCGGGACGAGCAGTACTTC	CAISEVRDEQYF
TRBD2	TRBV5-1	NA	TRBJ2-1	TGCGCCAGCAGCTTGAGAAGCACTAGCGGAAGCAATGAGCAGTTCTTC	CASSLRSTSGSNEQFF
TRBD1	TRBV5-4	NA	TRBJ2-5	TGTGCCAGCAGCCTGCGGACAGGGGAGGTAGAGACCCAGTACTTC	CASSLRTGEVETQYF
TRBD1	TRBV5-1	many	TRBJ1-2	TGCGCCAGCAGCTTGGAGGGACAGGTCTATGGCTACACCTTC	CASSLEGQVYGYTF
NA	TRBV9	NA	TRBJ1-4	TGTGCCAGCAGCGAGGGTTCCACTAATGAAAAACTGTTTTTT	CASSEGSTNEKLFF
NA	TRBV29-1	NA	TRBJ1-1	TGCAGCGTTGAAAGACGGTTGAACACTGAAGCTTTCTTT	CSVERRLNTEAFF